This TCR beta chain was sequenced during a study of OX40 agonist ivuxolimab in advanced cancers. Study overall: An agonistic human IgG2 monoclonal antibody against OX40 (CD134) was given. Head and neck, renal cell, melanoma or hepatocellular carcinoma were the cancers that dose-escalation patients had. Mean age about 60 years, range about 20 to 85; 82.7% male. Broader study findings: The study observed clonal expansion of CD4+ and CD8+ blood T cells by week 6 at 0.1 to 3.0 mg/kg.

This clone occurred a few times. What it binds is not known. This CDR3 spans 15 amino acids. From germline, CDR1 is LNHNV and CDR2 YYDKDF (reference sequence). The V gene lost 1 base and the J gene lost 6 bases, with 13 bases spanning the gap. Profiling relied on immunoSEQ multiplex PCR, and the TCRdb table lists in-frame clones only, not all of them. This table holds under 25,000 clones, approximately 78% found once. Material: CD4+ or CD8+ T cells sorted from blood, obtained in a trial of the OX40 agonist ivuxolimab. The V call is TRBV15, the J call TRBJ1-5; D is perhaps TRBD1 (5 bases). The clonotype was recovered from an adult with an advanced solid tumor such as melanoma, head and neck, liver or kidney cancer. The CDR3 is CATSRVGGDPQPQHF. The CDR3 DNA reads TGTGCCACCAGCAGAGTGGGAGGGGACCCTCAGCCCCAGCATTTT.